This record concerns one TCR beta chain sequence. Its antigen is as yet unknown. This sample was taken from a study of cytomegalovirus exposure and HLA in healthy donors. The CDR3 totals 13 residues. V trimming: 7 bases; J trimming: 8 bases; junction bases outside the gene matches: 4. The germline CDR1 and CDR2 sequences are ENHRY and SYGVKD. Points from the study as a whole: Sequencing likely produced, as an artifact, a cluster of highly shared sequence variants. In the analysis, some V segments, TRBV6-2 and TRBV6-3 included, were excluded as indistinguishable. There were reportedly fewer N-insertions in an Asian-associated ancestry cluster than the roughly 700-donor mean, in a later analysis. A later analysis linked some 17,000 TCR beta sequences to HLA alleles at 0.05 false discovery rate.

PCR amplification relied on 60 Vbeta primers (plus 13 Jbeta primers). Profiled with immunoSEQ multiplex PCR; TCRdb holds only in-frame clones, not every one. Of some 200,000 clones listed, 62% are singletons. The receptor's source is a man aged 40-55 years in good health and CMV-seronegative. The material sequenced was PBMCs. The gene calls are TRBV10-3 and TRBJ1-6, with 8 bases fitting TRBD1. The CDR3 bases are TGTGCCATCAATCCGACAGGGGATTCACCCCTCCACTTT. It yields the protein CAINPTGDSPLHF.